The entry below gives a single T cell receptor (beta chain) sequence along with its context. Original analysis: The assay estimated nucleated cells by amplifying reference gene primers. The method was immunoSEQ multiplex PCR; TCRdb's version includes in-frame clones alone and lacks a portion of them. Clone size and the V and J calls come from that table; the DNA yielded D and trimming. The table records 350,000 or so clones, approximately 83% of them present only once. Participant ages covered roughly 18 to 89 years across 25 or so US areas. Clinical history reported by participants formed the basis on which cohorts were assigned. This CDR3 comprises 16 residues. From germline, CDR1 is KGHSH and CDR2 LQKENI. V lost 6 bases to trimming and J lost 4 bases; unmatched junction nucleotides: 11. These data are taken from a study of blood T cell repertoires in COVID-19. Overall study context: T cells, B-cell-depleted T cells, or PBMCs supplied cDNA or gDNA.

This receptor was obtained from a woman in her 40s with acute COVID-19. Sequenced: PBMCs or T cells enriched from blood (not recorded which). The rearrangement links TRBV18 to TRBJ2-2; 7 nucleotides align to TRBD1. The chain's CDR3 is CASSPDRALVTGELFF. The DNA for the CDR3 is TGTGCCAGCTCGCCAGACAGGGCTCTGGTCACCGGGGAGCTGTTTTTT.